This T cell receptor (beta chain) appears in the sequencing data of a study of brain T cells in children with intractable seizures. As for time point: blood from clinic visit 5 months post-surgery; TSC patient then seizure free. Sequencing was limited to surgery cases with top T cell transcript signatures in brain tissue. Deletions cut 0 bases from V and 7 bases from J, with 9 bases between. The CDR3 is 13 amino acids. Produced via immunoSEQ multiplex PCR; TCRdb's table is partial and in-frame only. This sample has 340,000 or so clones; over 90% occur once, and the top ten carry 5.7%. The TCR was taken from a boy in the first two years of life with tuberous sclerosis and intractable seizures. Sequencing was performed on peripheral blood, taken more than 4 months after surgery. The chain has TRBV12-3 or TRBV12-4 and TRBJ1-2, with D unclear. As DNA, the CDR3 is TGTGCCAGCAGTTTAGCGGGCGCCTCTGGCTACACCTTC. Translated, it gives CASSLAGASGYTF.